A selection of T cell receptor beta chains follows, all from one sample in a study of brain T cells in children with intractable seizures. TCRdb keeps only in-frame clones here, not all; method: immunoSEQ multiplex PCR. Here the sample spans approximately 7,800 clones, roughly four fifths being singletons. Here the sequenced sample was resected brain tissue, taken at surgery. Source of these receptors: a boy less than two years old with tuberous sclerosis and intractable seizures. Each CDR3 is given with its conserved first and last residue. The order of the fields is CDR3 DNA, CDR3 protein, J gene, D gene, V gene, clone size. The D gene is left open where the match is weak. Rows may omit the clone size; those that give it use once, few, many or a size class.

cdr3_nt: TGTGCCTGGAGTGTATTTAGGGTCCGGACTAGCAGTTTGGGCGAGCAGTACTTC
cdr3_aa: CAWSVFRVRTSSLGEQYF
j_call: TRBJ2-7
d_call: TRBD2
v_call: TRBV30
clone_size: .

cdr3_nt: TGTGCCAGCAGCCGGACAGGGATGGGTAATTCACCCCTCCACTTT
cdr3_aa: CASSRTGMGNSPLHF
j_call: TRBJ1-6
d_call: TRBD1
v_call: TRBV11-2
clone_size: few

cdr3_nt: TGTGCCAGCAGTTTAGGGGTAAACACCATATATTTT
cdr3_aa: CASSLGVNTIYF
j_call: TRBJ1-3
d_call: .
v_call: TRBV12-3/TRBV12-4
clone_size: .

cdr3_nt: TGTGCCAGCAGTGAGGACAGGGCCTACGAGCAGTACTTC
cdr3_aa: CASSEDRAYEQYF
j_call: TRBJ2-7
d_call: TRBD1
v_call: TRBV6-1
clone_size: .

cdr3_nt: TGTGCCAGCAGTCGCATGGCTAGCGGGTATAATGGAGAGACCCAGTACTTC
cdr3_aa: CASSRMASGYNGETQYF
j_call: TRBJ2-5
d_call: TRBD2
v_call: TRBV7-8
clone_size: few

cdr3_nt: TGTGCCAGCAGCACCGGGACTAGCGGGACAGACAATGAGCAGTTCTTC
cdr3_aa: CASSTGTSGTDNEQFF
j_call: TRBJ2-1
d_call: TRBD2
v_call: TRBV7-8
clone_size: .

cdr3_nt: TGTGCCAGCAGTTACTCGAGCAGGGCAATTTCCATGAACACTGAAGCTTTCTTT
cdr3_aa: CASSYSSRAISMNTEAFF
j_call: TRBJ1-1
d_call: .
v_call: TRBV6-2/TRBV6-3
clone_size: .

cdr3_nt: TGTGCCGCCCAGCGGAAGGATGAAAGGAATGAGCAGTTCTTC
cdr3_aa: CAAQRKDERNEQFF
j_call: TRBJ2-1
d_call: .
v_call: TRBV24-1
clone_size: once

cdr3_nt: TGTGCCAGCAGGTCGGGACTAGGGACCCAGTACTTC
cdr3_aa: CASRSGLGTQYF
j_call: TRBJ2-5
d_call: TRBD2
v_call: TRBV5-6
clone_size: few

cdr3_nt: TGTGCCAGCAGTTTATTGACGGGACAGCTTTACAATGAGCAGTTCTTC
cdr3_aa: CASSLLTGQLYNEQFF
j_call: TRBJ2-1
d_call: TRBD1
v_call: TRBV27
clone_size: .

cdr3_nt: TGTGCCAGCAGTGAAGGACAGGGCCCCTCCTACGAGCAGTACTTC
cdr3_aa: CASSEGQGPSYEQYF
j_call: TRBJ2-7
d_call: TRBD1
v_call: TRBV6-1
clone_size: .

cdr3_nt: TGTGCTAGCAGCGATCCAGGGGTAGGCACCGGGGAGCTGTTTTTT
cdr3_aa: CASSDPGVGTGELFF
j_call: TRBJ2-2
d_call: .
v_call: TRBV7-7
clone_size: .

cdr3_nt: TGTGCCTGTTTTGGACAGGCGAACACCGGGGAGCTGTTTTTT
cdr3_aa: CACFGQANTGELFF
j_call: TRBJ2-2
d_call: TRBD1
v_call: TRBV30
clone_size: .

cdr3_nt: TGTGCCAGCAGAACAGGGTATGGCTACACCTTC
cdr3_aa: CASRTGYGYTF
j_call: TRBJ1-2
d_call: .
v_call: TRBV6-6
clone_size: .

cdr3_nt: TGTGCCAGCAGCTTAGTAGGGACCACAGGGGTAGAAGCTTTCTTT
cdr3_aa: CASSLVGTTGVEAFF
j_call: TRBJ1-1
d_call: TRBD1
v_call: TRBV7-9
clone_size: .

cdr3_nt: TGTGCCAGTAGTATCAGTAGCGGGAGTACCGAGCAGTACTTC
cdr3_aa: CASSISSGSTEQYF
j_call: TRBJ2-7
d_call: TRBD2
v_call: TRBV19
clone_size: .

cdr3_nt: TGTGCCAGCAGCTTGGAGGGGAGGGGTTCACCCCTCCACTTT
cdr3_aa: CASSLEGRGSPLHF
j_call: TRBJ1-6
d_call: .
v_call: TRBV5-4
clone_size: .

cdr3_nt: TGTGCCAGCAGCTTTTTCGGGGGGCATCTCTCTAACGAGCAGTACTTC
cdr3_aa: CASSFFGGHLSNEQYF
j_call: TRBJ2-7
d_call: .
v_call: TRBV7-8
clone_size: .

cdr3_nt: TGTGCCAGCAGCCAAGGCGGAAACTATGGCTACACCTTC
cdr3_aa: CASSQGGNYGYTF
j_call: TRBJ1-2
d_call: .
v_call: TRBV3-1/TRBV3-2
clone_size: .

cdr3_nt: TGTGCCAGTAGTATATATCAGGGGCTCGGGGACACTGAAGCTTTCTTT
cdr3_aa: CASSIYQGLGDTEAFF
j_call: TRBJ1-1
d_call: .
v_call: TRBV19
clone_size: .

cdr3_nt: TGTGCCAGCAGGGAAGTGACAAATGGTAATTCACCCCTCCACTTT
cdr3_aa: CASREVTNGNSPLHF
j_call: TRBJ1-6
d_call: .
v_call: TRBV6-1
clone_size: .

cdr3_nt: TGTGCCAGCAGCGAAATGAACACTGAAGCTTTCTTT
cdr3_aa: CASSEMNTEAFF
j_call: TRBJ1-1
d_call: .
v_call: TRBV25-1
clone_size: .

cdr3_nt: TGTGCCAGCAGTGGGTCGACAGGGGGAGCCTATTACGAGCAGTACTTC
cdr3_aa: CASSGSTGGAYYEQYF
j_call: TRBJ2-7
d_call: TRBD1
v_call: TRBV25-1
clone_size: .

cdr3_nt: TGTGCCAGCAGCCTCTGGACAGGGGACACTGAAGCTTTCTTT
cdr3_aa: CASSLWTGDTEAFF
j_call: TRBJ1-1
d_call: TRBD1
v_call: TRBV13
clone_size: few

cdr3_nt: TGTGCCTCACCCCAGGGGGGTAAGTCTGGGGCCAACGTCCTGACTTTC
cdr3_aa: CASPQGGKSGANVLTF
j_call: TRBJ2-6
d_call: .
v_call: TRBV30
clone_size: .

cdr3_nt: TGCGCCAGCAGCACCCGGACTAGCGGCACAGATACGCAGTATTTT
cdr3_aa: CASSTRTSGTDTQYF
j_call: TRBJ2-3
d_call: TRBD2
v_call: TRBV5-1
clone_size: .

cdr3_nt: TGTGCCAGCAGTAGACAGGGTGGCGGCACTGAAGCTTTCTTT
cdr3_aa: CASSRQGGGTEAFF
j_call: TRBJ1-1
d_call: TRBD1
v_call: TRBV28
clone_size: .

cdr3_nt: TGTGCCAGCAGCATATATTACCTGACTAGCGGGAGCCCCTACGAGCAGTACTTC
cdr3_aa: CASSIYYLTSGSPYEQYF
j_call: TRBJ2-7
d_call: TRBD2
v_call: TRBV28
clone_size: .

cdr3_nt: TGTGCCAGCAGGGGGGGCGTTGACAGAATGAACACTGAAGCTTTCTTT
cdr3_aa: CASRGGVDRMNTEAFF
j_call: TRBJ1-1
d_call: .
v_call: TRBV2
clone_size: once

cdr3_nt: TGTGCCAGCAGCCGTCGGACCTCCGCTCTGGGGGCCAACGTCCTGACTTTC
cdr3_aa: CASSRRTSALGANVLTF
j_call: TRBJ2-6
d_call: .
v_call: TRBV3-1/TRBV3-2
clone_size: few

cdr3_nt: TGTGCCAGCAGCGCCGGGGACGGAAGGCCTTACGAGCAGTACTTC
cdr3_aa: CASSAGDGRPYEQYF
j_call: TRBJ2-7
d_call: .
v_call: TRBV11-1
clone_size: .

cdr3_nt: TGTGCCAGCAGCCAAGATTCAGAGATCAATGGCTACACCTTC
cdr3_aa: CASSQDSEINGYTF
j_call: TRBJ1-2
d_call: .
v_call: TRBV4-2
clone_size: .

cdr3_nt: TGTGCCAGCAGTCCCGGGACTAGCGGGAGCACCGGGGAGCTGTTTTTT
cdr3_aa: CASSPGTSGSTGELFF
j_call: TRBJ2-2
d_call: TRBD2
v_call: TRBV6-2/TRBV6-3
clone_size: .

cdr3_nt: TGTGCCAGCAGCCAGCCCGGGACTACCTCGCCCACCGGGGAGCTGTTTTTT
cdr3_aa: CASSQPGTTSPTGELFF
j_call: TRBJ2-2
d_call: TRBD2
v_call: TRBV4-2
clone_size: .

cdr3_nt: TGTGCCAGCAGTCTCTTAGGCGGGAATCAGCCCCAGCATTTT
cdr3_aa: CASSLLGGNQPQHF
j_call: TRBJ1-5
d_call: .
v_call: TRBV6-5
clone_size: .

cdr3_nt: TGTGCCAGCAGTTACCCGGGACGGCGATACGAGCAGTACTTC
cdr3_aa: CASSYPGRRYEQYF
j_call: TRBJ2-7
d_call: .
v_call: TRBV6-2/TRBV6-3
clone_size: .

cdr3_nt: TGTGCCAGCAGTTTTTGGGCAGTTAACTATGGCTACACCTTC
cdr3_aa: CASSFWAVNYGYTF
j_call: TRBJ1-2
d_call: .
v_call: TRBV28
clone_size: .

cdr3_nt: TGTGCCAGCCGAACCAGGGATGGCTACACCTTC
cdr3_aa: CASRTRDGYTF
j_call: TRBJ1-2
d_call: .
v_call: TRBV6-5
clone_size: few

cdr3_nt: TGTGCCACCAGCAGAGGGGCGGGCTCTGGAAACACCATATATTTT
cdr3_aa: CATSRGAGSGNTIYF
j_call: TRBJ1-3
d_call: .
v_call: TRBV15
clone_size: .

cdr3_nt: TGTGCCAGCAATCACGGAGGGGGGAACACTGAAGCTTTCTTT
cdr3_aa: CASNHGGGNTEAFF
j_call: TRBJ1-1
d_call: .
v_call: TRBV2
clone_size: .

cdr3_nt: TGTGCCAGCAGCTTACCGACAGGGAACACCGGGGAGCTGTTTTTT
cdr3_aa: CASSLPTGNTGELFF
j_call: TRBJ2-2
d_call: .
v_call: TRBV3-1/TRBV3-2
clone_size: few

cdr3_nt: TGTGCTAGTAGTATAGGAACTGAGACCATCTTT
cdr3_aa: CASSIGTETIF
j_call: TRBJ2-2
d_call: .
v_call: TRBV19
clone_size: .

cdr3_nt: TGTGCCAGCAGCCCCCTGGGGGGAACGCTAGCCAAAAACATTCAGTACTTC
cdr3_aa: CASSPLGGTLAKNIQYF
j_call: TRBJ2-4
d_call: .
v_call: TRBV7-2
clone_size: .

cdr3_nt: TGTGCCAGCAGCTTGGCCTGGGGCGAGCAGTACTTC
cdr3_aa: CASSLAWGEQYF
j_call: TRBJ2-7
d_call: .
v_call: TRBV5-6
clone_size: .

cdr3_nt: TGTGCCAGCAGCGGATTAGCGGGAGCCGGCTCCTACGAGCAGTACTTC
cdr3_aa: CASSGLAGAGSYEQYF
j_call: TRBJ2-7
d_call: TRBD2
v_call: TRBV7-8
clone_size: .

cdr3_nt: TGTGCCAGCAGGGCAAGCGGGAGGTCCCGAAACGAGCAGTACTTC
cdr3_aa: CASRASGRSRNEQYF
j_call: TRBJ2-7
d_call: TRBD2
v_call: TRBV7-8
clone_size: .

cdr3_nt: TGCGCCAGCAGGAGGGCTAGCGGGTCAGAGACCCAGTACTTC
cdr3_aa: CASRRASGSETQYF
j_call: TRBJ2-5
d_call: TRBD2
v_call: TRBV5-1
clone_size: .

cdr3_nt: TGCAGCGTCACGCTCGGGTCCGCGAACACCGGGGAGCTGTTTTTT
cdr3_aa: CSVTLGSANTGELFF
j_call: TRBJ2-2
d_call: .
v_call: TRBV29-1
clone_size: .